The entry that follows covers one TCR beta chain sequence. CDR1 and CDR2 (germline): MRHNA, SNTAGT. V was pared by 3 bases and J by 5 bases, with 8 bases between. The CDR3 consists of 13 residues. TCRdb reanalysed the RT-PCR reads using MiXCR and keeps one entry per CDR3 protein. The sample carries fewer than 800,000 distinct CDR3 sequences, 13% to 15% recorded once. This TCR came from a female donor in good health, serving as a healthy control. Sequencing was carried out using memory CD4+ T cells from blood. V and J are TRBV6-4 and TRBJ2-4; possibly TRBD1 for D (6 bases). CDR3 coding DNA: TGTGCCAGCAGTGAGGGGGCGCAAAACATTCAGTACTTC. Its translation: CASSEGAQNIQYF.